This TCR beta chain was identified in a study of cytomegalovirus exposure and HLA in healthy donors. Study observations and caveats: Associated with HLA alleles at 0.05 false discovery rate in a later analysis were over 15,000 TCR beta sequences.

This clone was detected only once. The antigen remains unidentified. PCR primers comprised 60 Vbeta and 13 Jbeta primers. Profiled with immunoSEQ multiplex PCR; TCRdb holds only in-frame clones, not every one. Of about 190,000 clones listed, around 87% were seen once; the top ten hold about 1.7%. This CDR3 contains 16 residues. Trimming stripped 2 bases from V and 8 bases from J, with 18 bases between. Looked up from germline, CDR1 is KGHSH and CDR2 is LQKENI. This TCR derives from a woman in her late teens or twenties in good health and CMV-seronegative. Sequencing was carried out using PBMCs. This rearrangement joins TRBV18 to TRBJ1-4, with a weak D call TRBD1 (5 bases). This chain's CDR3 is CASSPLTARSTEKLFF. CDR3 nucleotides: TGTGCCAGCTCACCATTGACAGCCCGATCGACCGAAAAACTGTTTTTT.